This entry is about one TCR beta chain. Its specific antigen is unknown. Base qualities are not at hand, and no much larger clone is one base apart. V is clipped by 3 bases and J by 0 bases, and the sequence between their germline boundaries is 8 bases long. The CDR3 spans 14 residues, from the cysteine through the phenylalanine. CDR3 DNA only is kept here, 42 bases in frame from base 1. CDR1 and CDR2 are drawn from the germline V gene: KGHSH, LQKENI. The record originates from a study of T cells in Graves' hyperthyroidism and ophthalmopathy (dated by TCRdb to between 2019 and 2020). Regarding the research as a whole: Peripheral blood was collected at initial diagnosis, before any treatment. TCR V-J signatures able to tell the groups apart were searched for in a discovery cohort of about a hundred patients, of whom about 40 had Graves' ophthalmopathy and roughly 58 had stable Graves' hyperthyroidism. Prospective prediction of ophthalmopathy was tested in an independent validation cohort consisting of 18 hyperthyroidism patients and more than 15 patients who later progressed to ophthalmopathy. The 100 or so discovery patients were divided at random into training and test sets in a 7:3 ratio. The study also compared thyroid tissue and blood T-cell repertoires from a handful of Graves' hyperthyroidism patients. After blood sampling, hyperthyroidism patients were treated with methimazole at a starting dose of 30 mg daily, and ophthalmopathy patients were treated with high-dose intravenous methylprednisolone. The paper reports TCR Vbeta CDR3 sequencing of 130 to 150 peripheral blood samples: around 45 ophthalmopathy, about 75 hyperthyroidism and some 17 progressor patients.

Ophthalmopathy patients had moderately to severely active disease, with a Clinical Activity Score of 3 or more, a NOSPECS grade of 4 or more, and a disease duration of less than 3 months. Patients with uncontrolled infections, other autoimmune diseases, pregnancy or lactation were excluded. Diagnoses were based on clinical symptoms, serum thyroxine and TRAb, thyroid ultrasound and orbital computed tomography. PBMCs were separated from over 9 ml of fresh peripheral blood using Ficoll-Paque density gradient centrifugation. Trizol reagent was used to extract total RNA, and RNA quality was then checked on an Agilent 2100 Bioanalyzer. Findings and caveats that apply to the study as a whole: Sample size was not statistically predetermined, and blinding of investigators to group allocation was not performed. Blood samples also contained most of the expanded thyroid clonotypes (frequency above 0.001), which suggests that blood repertoires may reflect thyroid immune responses. In validation, progression to ophthalmopathy was predicted by the model with 55% to 71% sensitivity and around 75% specificity, a median of around 5.9 months before onset. In cross-validation, a model built on a 13 V-J signature told ophthalmopathy apart from stable hyperthyroidism with under 90% sensitivity and about 81% specificity, and in testing the same model reached 80%/75%.

Amplification of TCR beta CDR3 regions was carried out from RNA transcripts. A first-round RT-PCR of the TCR CDR3 used the HTBI primer set with the Qiagen OneStep RT-PCR kit. Libraries were constructed in a second round of multiplex PCR, after which size selection and purification were performed. Sequencing of the libraries was done on an Illumina HiSeq2000 using paired-end 100 bp reads. The study's processing was this. SOAPnuke was used to process the raw data, with reads discarded if the reads contained adapters or uncalled bases, had a mean Phred below 15, or lacked an exact constant-primer or identifier match. High-quality paired reads were merged using COPE v1.2.5, and each unique nucleotide sequence was defined as a clonotype. Clonotypes were aligned to IMGT TRBV, TRBD and TRBJ reference segments using MiTCR v1.1. Only V-J combinations with frequency above 0.0001, covering approximately 99% of repertoires, were analysed. The TCS score was defined as F50 (clonal expansion) divided by E x V (chaos), with BLOSUM62-based TCRdist calculated between CDR3 peptides within each V-J. Welch's t-statistics and random forest reduced around 550 V-J features to 13, which were used in a naive Bayes classifier (R e1071). TCRdb ran its own pipeline on the public reads, namely fastp trimming at Q25 and MiXCR clone calling, and kept in-frame beta chains. Records with the same CDR3 protein are collapsed into one entry carrying the most frequent genes and DNA. Here the V and J calls rest on TCRdb's processing, not on the authors' analysis. In all, the sample holds roughly 240,000 distinct CDR3 sequences, and roughly a quarter of those were seen once. About a third of the sample is in the top ten clones.

The material sequenced was blood. Recombination joined TRBV18 with TRBJ1-1, with the D segment identity uncertain. The origin of this receptor is a woman aged 40 to 50 with Graves' ophthalmopathy. The sequence in DNA is TGTGCCAGCTCACCGAAGGAAATGAACACTGAAGCTTTCTTT. Translated, this gives CASSPKEMNTEAFF.